This TCR beta chain comes out of a study of T cells after posttransplantation cyclophosphamide. This clone has a handful of counts. Its specificity is not known. This CDR3 comprises 14 residues. V dropped 1 base and J dropped 7 bases, with 13 bases sitting between them. Germline V gives CDR1 MNHEY, CDR2 SMNVEV (reference sequence). The assay was immunoSEQ multiplex PCR, and TCRdb's table has in-frame clones only and misses some. This sample has roughly 15,000 clones, each found more than once. Study-wide points: Recipient CMV seropositivity and CMV reactivation strongly tracked TRB clonality. TRB overlap between skin or GI tissue T cells and blood was limited. Donor-recipient repertoire similarity was low at 1-2 months, rising over year one.

Treatment was busulfan-fludarabine conditioning, a marrow graft, and cyclophosphamide on days +3 and +4. This chain uses TRBV27 with TRBJ1-2, with D perhaps TRBD1 (5 bases). The sample consisted of PBMCs, taken 950 to 1,200 days after allogeneic stem cell transplant with posttransplant cyclophosphamide. This TCR derives from a female patient in her 40s who received an allogeneic stem cell transplant from a related donor, was CMV-positive, and had no GVHD. Among the T cells, some may be from the graft donor. CDR3 nucleotides: TGTGCCAGCAGTTTATTGGTGGGGACTAGTGGCTACACCTTC. Encoded protein: CASSLLVGTSGYTF.